This T cell receptor (beta chain) is drawn from a study of lymphopenia after photon versus proton radiotherapy. Findings of the study overall: Under photons, naive T cells and diversity fell while effector/memory populations rose. After the lymphocyte nadir, photon-treated repertoires showed oligoclonal expansion, especially of CD8+ Temra cells. Larger post-nadir TCR diversity loss correlated inversely with survival in deceased patients.

This CDR3 comprises 16 residues. The germline gives CDR1 LNHDA, CDR2 SQIVND (reference sequence). V was pared by 3 bases and J by 6 bases, with 11 bases of the junction left unmatched. Comment on this clone: Its antigen remains unknown.

Assay used: immunoSEQ multiplex PCR; TCRdb lists only in-frame clones, some missing. The table has more than 25,000 clones, approximately 86% seen once. Sequences were derived from peripheral blood, sampled from a patient treated with photon-based radiotherapy. The source is a man in his fifties or sixties with gastric cancer. The genes are TRBV19 and TRBJ1-2; 9 nucleotides align to TRBD1. CDR3 nucleotide sequence: TGTGCCAGTAGTATTCGGACAGGGGTTTTACTCCATGGCTACACCTTC. This gives the protein CASSIRTGVLLHGYTF.